Listed here are 26 T cell receptor beta chains from one sample, sequenced in a study of human T cells and chemical hapten exposure. The time point was: pre-sensitization, week 0. Sample treatment: therapeutic diphenylcyclopropenone sensitization with weekly scalp DPC. MiXCR, applied by TCRdb to the RACE reads, yields one record per CDR3 protein. The repertoire holds more than 250,000 distinct CDR3 sequences, with almost 8% as singletons. The specimen comprised whole blood, sampled in connection with sensitization to the hapten diphenylcyclopropenone (DPC). Every receptor here comes from a man younger than 30 with alopecia areata. Some clones in this sample may be carry-over from other donors' samples.

Only a few counts were recorded for this clonotype. The chain is built from TRBV27 and TRBJ1-2; 8 bases are a match to TRBD1. The CDR3 has 13 amino acids. Trimming at V came to 7 bases and at J to 2 bases, leaving 3 bases not matched to a gene. CDR1 MNHEY and CDR2 SMNVEV come from the germline V gene (reference sequence). CDR3 sequence (DNA): TGTGCCAGCATCGGACAGGGAAACTATGGCTACACCTTC. Translation gives CASIGQGNYGYTF.

Ten or more counts support this clonotype. The chain has TRBV4-1 and TRBJ1-1; D is perhaps TRBD1 (6 bases). CDR1 MGHRA and CDR2 YSYEKL come from the germline V gene. V dropped 5 bases and J dropped 3 bases, with 13 bases sitting between them. This CDR3 has 14 amino acids. In nucleotides, the CDR3 is TGCGCCAGCAGCTGGGGGCCTGGGGACACTGAAGCTTTCTTT. It yields the protein CASSWGPGDTEAFF.

The chain is built from TRBV11-2 and TRBJ1-5, with TRBD1 as a possible D gene (6 bases). Germline V gives CDR1 SGHAT, CDR2 FQNNGV. CDR3 length equals 16 residues. The germline V and J ends were trimmed by 0 bases and 7 bases, with 16 bases remaining between them. The CDR3 sequence is CASSLDLQTRGQPQHF. DNA for the CDR3: TGTGCCAGCAGCTTAGACCTACAAACAAGGGGGCAGCCCCAGCATTTT.

This chain links TRBV6-6 with TRBJ2-7; 7 bases map to TRBD1. After removal of 0 bases from V and 2 bases from J, the junction contained 4 bases not matched to a gene. Germline lookup yields CDR1 MNHNY and CDR2 SVGAGI (reference sequence). The CDR3 is 15 residues long. The CDR3 DNA follows: TGTGCCAGCAGTTACTCGACAGGGCGGGCCTACGAGCAGTACGTC. This codes for CASSYSTGRAYEQYV.

In this sample, this clonotype turned up a few times. The gene calls are TRBV4-1 and TRBJ2-2; 9 bases are a match to TRBD2. The CDR3 consists of 19 residues. The junction had 13 bases not matched to a gene; V was cut back by 0 bases and J by 5 bases. CDR1 MGHRA and CDR2 YSYEKL come from the germline V gene. The DNA for the CDR3 is TGCGCCAGCAGCCAAGAAGGAAGGGAGCGGGGGGCGGCGACCGGGGAGCTGTTTTTT. Translating gives CASSQEGRERGAATGELFF.

This chain joins TRBV5-1 and TRBJ2-7, with TRBD1 matching 9 bases. Germline lookup yields CDR1 SGHRS and CDR2 YFSETQ. The CDR3 has 15 amino acids. J was trimmed by 7 bases and V by 0 bases; bases with no gene match: 8. DNA for the CDR3: TGCGCCAGCAGCTTGGCCACAGGGGGCGGATATGAGCAGTACGTC. Translated, it gives CASSLATGGGYEQYV.

Many counts were recorded for this clonotype. The chain uses TRBV11-1 and TRBJ2-1; D call uncertain. CDR3 length: 14 amino acids. Germline V gene lookup returns CDR1 SGHAT and CDR2 FQDESV (reference sequence). V was cut by 2 bases and J by 2 bases, with 7 bases left in between. This CDR3 is CASSLSRAYNEQFF. DNA for the CDR3: TGTGCCAGCAGCTTAAGTAGGGCCTACAATGAGCAGTTCTTC.

This clonotype was seen more than once but under ten times. This chain connects TRBV4-2 to TRBJ2-1; D is possibly TRBD1 (5 bases). The V end was cut by 0 bases, the J end by 6 bases, with 9 bases between. The germline V gene encodes CDR1 LGHNA and CDR2 YNFKEQ. The CDR3 has 14 amino acids. CDR3 in DNA: TGTGCCAGCAGCCAAGAGTTTAGGGGCAATGAGCAGTTCTTC. Encoded protein: CASSQEFRGNEQFF.

This clonotype was seen a handful of times. The V gene is TRBV5-1, the J gene TRBJ2-7, with 7 bases matching TRBD1. The length of the CDR3 is 14 residues. Germline CDR1 reads SGHRS; CDR2 reads YFSETQ. The ends lost 3 bases at V and 6 bases at J; junction bases unmatched: 9. CDR3 DNA sequence: TGCGCCAGCAGCTCTCGGACAGGCGCGACCGAGCAGTACTTC. Residues: CASSSRTGATEQYF.

V and J are TRBV7-2 and TRBJ2-3; 7 bases fit TRBD1. V shed 1 base, J shed 3 bases, and the junction held 4 bases outside the gene matches. Germline lookup yields CDR1 SGHTA and CDR2 FQGNSA. CDR3 length equals 15 residues. Here the CDR3 reads CASSLEWDRTDTQYF. CDR3 DNA sequence: TGTGCCAGCAGCTTAGAGTGGGACAGAACAGATACGCAGTATTTT. Supplemented by reference TRBV7-2 and TRBJ2-3, the full variable domain reads GAGVSQSPSNKVTEKGKDVELRCDPISGHTALYWYRQSLGQGLEFLIYFQGNSAPDKSGLPSDRFSAERTGGSVSTLTIQRTQQEDSAVYLCASSLEWDRTDTQYFGPGTRLTVL.

This clonotype showed up many times. This sequence joins TRBV11-1 and TRBJ2-5, with D uncertain. The CDR3 covers 16 residues. CDR1 and CDR2 (germline): SGHAT, FQDESV (reference sequence). The V and J ends lost 1 base and 0 bases respectively, with 12 bases between them. The CDR3 sequence is CASSLGTGINQETQYF. CDR3 sequence (DNA): TGTGCCAGCAGCTTAGGAACCGGAATCAACCAAGAGACCCAGTACTTC.

The chain recombines TRBV27 with TRBJ1-2, with TRBD1 matching over 9 bases. Trimming at V came to 5 bases and at J to 8 bases, leaving 12 bases not matched to a gene. CDR3 length equals 15 residues. CDR1 is MNHEY, CDR2 SMNVEV, per germline (reference sequence). Written as DNA, the CDR3 is TGTGCCAGCAGTGTGTCCACAGGGGGCGCGGGAGGCTACACCTTC. Translated: CASSVSTGGAGGYTF.

In this sample, this clonotype turned up a few times. The chain employs TRBV29-1 and TRBJ2-5; unclear D gene. The germline gives CDR1 SQVTM, CDR2 ANQGSEA. Trimming pared 4 bases from V and 4 bases from J, leaving 10 bases between. This CDR3 region has 12 residues. The CDR3 DNA reads as TGCAGCGTTGTGGCATCACCAGAGACCCAGTACTTC. This sequence encodes CSVVASPETQYF.

The V call is TRBV28, the J call TRBJ2-3; the D gene is possibly TRBD2 (7 bases). The CDR3 runs to 12 residues. Germline values: CDR1 MDHEN, CDR2 SYDVKM. V dropped 11 bases and J dropped 5 bases, with 14 bases sitting between them. This chain's CDR3 is CAVGGRKDTQYF. The CDR3 DNA is TGTGCCGTGGGGGGGCGAAAAGATACGCAGTATTTT.

Ten or more counts support this clonotype. The chain carries TRBV3-1 and TRBJ2-5; 8 nucleotides agree with TRBD1. Germline values: CDR1 LGHDT, CDR2 YNNKEL (reference sequence). The CDR3 is 16 residues long. Trimming cost V 1 base and J 4 bases; bases outside gene matches: 8. CDR3 in amino acids: CASSQVWTGRRETQYF. In DNA, the CDR3 is TGTGCCAGCAGCCAAGTTTGGACAGGGAGGAGAGAGACCCAGTACTTC.

The rearrangement uses TRBV7-9 and TRBJ2-1, with 8 bases aligning to TRBD2. This CDR3 is 13 amino acids long. In germline, CDR1 is SEHNR, CDR2 FQNEAQ (reference sequence). J lost 10 bases, V lost 5 bases, and 7 bases had no gene match. In DNA form, the CDR3 reads TGTGCCAGCAGCCTAAGACTAGCGCCAGAGCAGTTCTTC. Translation gives CASSLRLAPEQFF.

The rearrangement links TRBV20-1 to TRBJ1-1; 7 bases match TRBD1. This CDR3 is 15 amino acids long. V dropped 0 bases and J dropped 3; count of bases not matched to a gene: 7. The germline V gene has CDR1 DFQATT and CDR2 SNEGSKA (reference sequence). The CDR3: CSARDVGGRDTEAFF. The CDR3 DNA reads TGCAGTGCTAGAGATGTAGGGGGCAGGGACACTGAAGCTTTCTTT.

The V gene is TRBV20-1, the J gene TRBJ2-7; D is undetermined. CDR1 DFQATT and CDR2 SNEGSKA come from the germline V gene (reference sequence). Trimming stripped 6 bases from V and 4 bases from J, with 16 bases between. The CDR3 length is 13 residues. DNA for the CDR3: TGCAGTGCCACCCAGCCAGGTGTATACGAGCAGTACGTC. It translates to CSATQPGVYEQYV.

This clonotype was counted only a few times. The chain links TRBV12-3 or TRBV12-4 to TRBJ2-4, with TRBD2 matching over 7 bases. The CDR3 consists of 14 residues. Losses at the gene ends were 7 bases for V and 9 bases for J; bases not matched to a gene: 12. CDR3 region: CASKPSGGAGIQYF. In DNA form, the CDR3 reads TGTGCCAGCAAACCCTCGGGGGGAGCGGGCATTCAGTACTTC.

This clonotype has ten or more counts. V usage is TRBV10-3 and J usage is TRBJ1-3, with no clear D. V was trimmed by 3 bases and J by 0 bases, leaving 18 bases between them. CDR3 length equals 18 residues. The germline gives CDR1 ENHRY, CDR2 SYGVKD. CDR3 in amino acids: CAISDGLPVDNSGNTIYF. CDR3 bases: TGTGCCATCAGTGACGGTCTACCCGTCGACAACTCTGGAAACACCATATATTTT.

This clonotype has only a few counts. V gene TRBV7-2 combines with J gene TRBJ1-1; no firm D call. Germline V gene data show CDR1 as SGHTA and CDR2 as FQGNSA. The V end was cut by 2 bases, the J end by 4 bases, with 8 bases between. The CDR3 is 13 residues long. The chain's CDR3 is CASSLLVSTEAFF. CDR3 in DNA: TGTGCCAGCAGCTTATTGGTTTCCACTGAAGCTTTCTTT.

This chain links TRBV20-1 with TRBJ2-3; 12 positions match TRBD2. The CDR3 has 16 residues. Germline V gives CDR1 DFQATT, CDR2 SNEGSKA (reference sequence). The V and J ends lost 0 bases and 4 bases, in that order; junction bases with no gene match: 5. The CDR3 DNA is TGCAGTGCTAGAGATCGGCTAGCGGGGGGGTCAGATACGCAGTATTTT. Its protein is CSARDRLAGGSDTQYF.

This chain links TRBV6-2 or TRBV6-3 with TRBJ1-6; D unresolved. The CDR3 is 16 residues long. Deletions cut 4 bases from V and 7 bases from J, with 17 bases between. CDR1 is MNHEY and CDR2 is SVGEGT in the germline V gene. This CDR3 is CASSFRTGNYNSPLHF. CDR3 bases: TGTGCCAGCAGTTTTCGGACGGGGAACTACAATTCACCCCTCCACTTT.

Ten or more counts support this clonotype. The gene calls are TRBV7-9 and TRBJ2-1, with D unclear. The CDR3 runs to 15 residues. Trimming cost V 6 bases and J 2 bases, with 14 bases left between them. Germline CDR1 SEHNR, CDR2 FQNEAQ (reference sequence). CDR3 amino acids: CASSTPKGPYNEQFF. CDR3 DNA: TGTGCCAGCAGTACTCCAAAAGGGCCCTACAATGAGCAGTTCTTC. The full variable domain, its missing parts supplied by reference TRBV7-9 and TRBJ2-1, is DTGVSQNPRHKITKRGQNVTFRCDPISEHNRLYWYRQTLGQGPEFLTYFQNEAQLEKSRLLSDRFSAERPKGSFSTLEIQRTEQGDSAMYLCASSTPKGPYNEQFFGPGTRLTVL.

The chain has TRBV6-5 and TRBJ1-1; TRBD1 is a possible D gene (6 bases). CDR3 length equals 17 residues. The germline V gene encodes CDR1 MNHEY and CDR2 SVGAGI. Trimming took 0 bases from V and 4 from J, leaving 18 bases between them. The CDR3 loop is CASSYSSWGGMGTEAFF. The CDR3 nucleotides are TGTGCCAGCAGTTACTCCAGCTGGGGGGGCATGGGCACTGAAGCTTTCTTT.

This clonotype was seen more than once but under ten times. The chain links TRBV7-9 to TRBJ1-2; no clear D. Trimming removed 2 bases from V and 2 bases from J, with 9 bases in between. Germline CDR1 is SEHNR and CDR2 is FQNEAQ (reference sequence). CDR3 length: 14 residues. The CDR3 reads CASSLMILNYGYTF. The CDR3 DNA reads TGTGCCAGCAGCTTAATGATACTAAACTATGGCTACACCTTC.